This T cell receptor beta chain was profiled in a study of T-cell memory formation after mild COVID-19 (dated by TCRdb to about 2021). Background on the whole study: Most TCR sequence clusters were specific to one of the two donors. Two young, previously healthy adult volunteers made up the cohort, one male and one female. Longitudinal TCRalpha and TCRbeta repertoire sequencing tracked T-cell clones expanding and contracting after mild COVID-19 in two donors. What the authors observed across the whole study: Contracting CD4+ clones were located mainly in the CM and EM memory subsets, whereas CD8+ clones were found to be enriched in EMRA. From day 15 to 85, contracting clones showed balanced CD4/CD8 phenotypes, whereas a second wave of clones that expanded from day 15 to 37 leaned towards CD4+. Only a couple of mild cases were covered by the study, and larger cohorts that include severe cases with pre-infection samples were considered necessary. The detection of some responding clones in pre-infection memory suggests that pre-existing cross-reactive memory T cells joined the SARS-CoV-2 response. SARS-CoV-2 specificity of the second-wave clones peaking on day 37 was not confirmed.

PBMCs were isolated by Ficoll-Paque density gradient centrifugation. Data came from an Illumina NovaSeq 6000. TCRalpha and TCRbeta cDNA libraries were built by 5'RACE with constant-segment primers, adding sample barcodes and unique molecular identifiers. RNA was extracted from every sample with Trizol reagent. Libraries were amplified in two PCR steps, with a second sample barcode and Illumina TruSeq adapters added in the second step. Sequencing of the libraries was done on an Illumina NovaSeq, producing 2 x 150 bp paired-end reads. Per the original workflow: Reads were demultiplexed and collapsed into UMI-guided consensus sequences with migec v1.2.7. Using mixcr v2.1.11, UMI consensuses were aligned to TRA and TRB V and J templates and then assembled into clonotypes. A clonotype was counted as expanded or contracted only if both edgeR and NoisET called the change significant, with noise models trained on biological replicates. For edgeR calls, a false discovery rate-adjusted p below 0.01 and a log2 fold-change threshold of 1 were applied. As an exploratory analysis of dynamics, max-normalized trajectories of the 1000 most abundant clonotypes were examined by PCA with hierarchical clustering. Each responding clone was given a CD4 or CD8 phenotype based on the CD4+ and CD8+ repertoires, which had been sequenced separately. Using fastp trimming at Q25 and MiXCR clonotype assembly, TCRdb reanalyzed the public sequencing data and kept in-frame beta chains. For every CDR3 protein sequence, its rows merge into one entry that carries the most common genes and DNA. TCRdb's processing, not the study's, gives the V and J calls here. The sample data list roughly 300,000 distinct CDR3 sequences, and roughly an eighth of these were observed just once. The ten largest clones add up to 22% of the sample.

This clonotype was counted between two and nine times. The specificity of this receptor is unknown. Base-call qualities are not available, and no considerably larger clone is one nucleotide away. The V end loses 4 bases and the J end loses 5 bases, and a stretch of 9 bases separates them. The CDR3 holds 13 amino acids from the cysteine to the phenylalanine. The only DNA kept is the CDR3, 39 bases in frame from the first base. Based on the germline V gene, the CDR1 and CDR2 sequences are LGHNA and YSLEER. The receptor comes from a man between 18 and 29 years old who had mild COVID-19 (a few samples of this study predate the infection). The sample titles of this study are shuffled in the database, so cell type and time point are left out; the donor was told from shared clones. Sequencing was performed on PBMCs or a T cell subset sorted from them (not recorded which). The sequence links TRBV4-3 to TRBJ1-5; tentative D gene TRBD1, with 5 bases matching. The DNA is TGCGCCAGCAGCCCAGGGCCCGATCAGCCCCAGCATTTT. Its protein product is CASSPGPDQPQHF.